This section outlines one T cell receptor beta chain sequence together with its context. Its target is not known. The germline V and J ends were trimmed by 5 bases and 10 bases, with 18 bases remaining between them. The V gene's germline CDR1 is MNHEY and CDR2 SMNVEV (reference sequence). The CDR3 is 14 amino acids. CD45RO-negative, CCR7-positively selected cells formed the naive CD8 fraction, excluding terminally differentiated effector memory CD45RA+ cells. Study donors comprised healthy, HIV-negative adults devoid of recent acute infection or vaccination. This specimen comes from a study of shared clonotypes between healthy human individuals. Study conclusions and caveats: The sharing of around 5% of naive CD4 clonotypes was seen across a handful of donors. Sequencing depth was a factor that was expected to affect clonotype sharing among donors. The researchers took only blood, and tissue repertoires probably look different.

Profiling relied on immunoSEQ multiplex PCR, and the TCRdb table lists in-frame clones only, not all of them. Here the sample spans fewer than 800,000 clones, about 90% being singletons. The chain is built from TRBV27 and TRBJ2-1; D is possibly TRBD2 (6 bases). This clonotype was sampled from a man between 25 and 39 years old in good health. Sequenced: naive CD8+ T cells sorted from blood. CDR3 protein: CASSPDPTLAEQFF. CDR3 DNA sequence: TGTGCCAGCAGTCCAGACCCTACCCTAGCGGAGCAGTTCTTC.